These 4 T cell receptor beta chains were all obtained from the same sample, sequenced in a study of response to subunit inactivated influenza vaccine. One entry per CDR3 protein, called by TCRdb with MiXCR from the RT-PCR reads. The repertoire has 800,000 or so distinct CDR3 sequences, about 20% of them found once; the top ten carry roughly 10%. Specimen: PBMCs from blood, collected around 5 days after vaccination. The receptors were sampled from a man in his fifties who received an inactivated influenza vaccine.

This clonotype was observed a few times. The chain is built from TRBV7-9 and TRBJ2-5; unclear D gene. Germline CDR1 is SEHNR and CDR2 is FQNEAQ (reference sequence). This CDR3 is 13 amino acids long. Trimming took 6 bases from V and 0 from J, leaving 8 bases between them. The CDR3 sequence: CASRGPYQETQYF. Written as DNA, the CDR3 is TGTGCCAGCAGGGGTCCGTACCAAGAGACCCAGTACTTC.

CDR3 DNA sequence: TGTGCCAGCAGTGAAAGAAGAACCTCTGGAAACACCATATATTTT. Its translation: CASSERRTSGNTIYF. The V gene is TRBV2, the J gene TRBJ1-3; unclear D gene. The CDR3 runs 15 residues. Looked up from germline, CDR1 is SNHLY and CDR2 is FYNNEI. Trimming cost V 2 bases and J 0 bases, with 8 bases left between them.

Only a few counts were recorded for this clonotype. This chain uses TRBV15 with TRBJ2-3; D is possibly TRBD2 (6 bases). V lost 1 base and J lost 2, with 10 bases in between. This CDR3 spans 15 amino acids. In germline, CDR1 is LNHNV, CDR2 YYDKDF (reference sequence). The CDR3 nucleotides read TGTGCCACCAGCAGAGGCGGCGGGAACACAGATACGCAGTATTTT. The encoded protein is CATSRGGGNTDTQYF. Combining the CDR3 with reference TRBV15 and TRBJ2-3 gives the whole variable domain DAMVIQNPRYQVTQFGKPVTLSCSQTLNHNVMYWYQQKSSQAPKLLFHYYDKDFNNEADTPDNFQSRRPNTSFCFLDIRSPGLGDTAMYLCATSRGGGNTDTQYFGPGTRLTVL.

As to this clonotype: Relative to the germline gene, one junction end is altered; a read error may explain this. This CDR3 is CASSLQGGSHEQYF. The CDR3 coding sequence is TGCGCCAGCAGCTTGCAGGGAGGCTCCCACGAGCAGTACTTC. This rearrangement joins TRBV5-1 to TRBJ2-7; a weak D match, TRBD2 (6 bases). The CDR3 has 14 amino acids. The V gene's germline CDR1 is SGHRS and CDR2 YFSETQ.